The clone carrying this TCR beta chain showed up many times. Its antigen is currently unknown. TCRdb re-analysed the 5' RACE reads in MiXCR, keeping a single row per CDR3 protein. The sample contains about 42,000 distinct CDR3 sequences, roughly 2.5% of which appear only once. CDR1 is LNHNV and CDR2 is YYDKDF in the germline V gene (reference sequence). The CDR3 runs to 15 residues. Trimming cost V 11 bases and J 4 bases; bases outside gene matches: 15. The data derive from a study of CD8 T cells in ankylosing spondylitis. General observations from the study: It appeared that ankylosing spondylitis blood was characterized by a TCR beta motif of about 8 highly homologous variants. As reported, disease-linked clones showed significant enrichment in matched ankylosing spondylitis synovial fluid.

This chain uses TRBV15 with TRBJ2-7; 9 bases are shared with TRBD1. The sequencing sample was made of blood, either unsorted or a sorted T cell fraction (not recorded which). The sequence was obtained from a male donor with ankylosing spondylitis or in good health (not recorded which). The CDR3: CAAEPRGQGEYEQYF. The CDR3 region has the DNA TGTGCCGCCGAACCGCGGGGACAGGGCGAATACGAGCAGTACTTC.